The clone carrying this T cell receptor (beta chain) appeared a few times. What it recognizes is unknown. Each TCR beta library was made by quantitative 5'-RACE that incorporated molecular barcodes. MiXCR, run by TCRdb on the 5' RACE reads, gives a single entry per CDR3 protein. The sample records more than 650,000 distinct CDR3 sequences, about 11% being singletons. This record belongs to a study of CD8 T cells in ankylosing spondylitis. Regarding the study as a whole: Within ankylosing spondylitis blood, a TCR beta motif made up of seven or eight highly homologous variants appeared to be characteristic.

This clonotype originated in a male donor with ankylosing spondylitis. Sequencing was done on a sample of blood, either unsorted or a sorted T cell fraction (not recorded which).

The CDR3 region has the DNA TGTGCCAGCAGCTATCAGGGGGAAGGTGAGCAGTTCTTC. Residues: CASSYQGEGEQFF. V gene TRBV7-2 combines with J gene TRBJ2-1; 7 nucleotides agree with TRBD1. The CDR3 totals 13 residues. CDR1 and CDR2 from the germline V gene are SGHTA and FQGNSA. The trim removed 4 bases at V and 9 bases at J, leaving 6 bases unmatched.